This T cell receptor (beta chain) was retrieved from a study of regulatory T cells in long-lasting Graves disease. Investigators prepared the TCR beta libraries by applying iRepertoire HTBI primers and Arm-PCR of CDR3 regions. TCRdb fed the multiplex PCR reads into MiXCR, producing one record per CDR3 protein. The sample lists under 250,000 distinct CDR3 sequences, roughly a fifth occurring once. The sample's time point: newly diagnosed GD, antithyroid drugs for less than 3 months. From RNA extracted from PBMCs, the TCR library was made. Germline values: CDR1 SGHDN, CDR2 FVKESK. Trimming cost V 3 bases and J 0 bases; bases outside gene matches: 6. This CDR3 spans 16 amino acids. This sample also belongs to another study, concerning T cells in Graves' hyperthyroidism and ophthalmopathy. That paper adds: Ophthalmopathy prediction by the model preceded onset by a median roughly 6 months.

The clonotype comes from a woman aged 30 to 39 with Graves disease. The specimen comprised peripheral blood mononuclear cells (PBMCs), sampled at new diagnosis, from a patient treated with antithyroid drugs. The chain carries TRBV14 and TRBJ2-5; 8 bases are a match to TRBD1. The DNA for the CDR3 is TGTGCCAGCAGCCATATGACAGGGGCGGACCAAGAGACCCAGTACTTC. Encoded protein: CASSHMTGADQETQYF.